These 16 T cell receptor beta chains were all obtained from the same sample, sequenced in a study of CD8 T cells in Susac syndrome. Random hexamers were used to reverse transcribe an amount of about 0.45 to 1 ug RNA. Using its own MiXCR run on the immunoSEQ multiplex PCR reads, TCRdb lists one record per CDR3 protein. This sample has about 180,000 distinct CDR3 sequences, with approximately 95% found just once. Specimen: CD8+ T cells from PBMCs. The receptors shown here come from a human donor with multiple sclerosis.

This chain links TRBV29-1 with TRBJ2-1, with D perhaps being TRBD1 or TRBD2 (6 bases each). Germline loops: CDR1 SQVTM, CDR2 ANQGSEA. V was shortened by 4 bases and J by 9 bases, with 7 bases between the two germline ends. This CDR3 contains 10 residues. The CDR3: CSVGGAEQFF. The CDR3 DNA is TGCAGCGTTGGGGGGGCTGAGCAGTTCTTC.

The V gene is TRBV12-3 or TRBV12-4, the J gene TRBJ1-1, with no clear D. The V and J ends lost 3 bases and 5 bases respectively, with 7 bases between them. The CDR3 loop spans 12 amino acids. The CDR3 spells CASSLYKTEAFF. The CDR3 region has the DNA TGTGCCAGCAGTTTGTACAAGACTGAAGCTTTCTTT.

This chain joins TRBV12-3 or TRBV12-4 and TRBJ2-5; 11 nucleotides align to TRBD2. CDR3 length: 18 residues. V shed 0 bases and J 5 bases; nucleotides not matched to a gene: 11. This CDR3 is CASSLATRLAGGPETQYF. The CDR3 bases are TGTGCCAGCAGTTTAGCGACAAGATTAGCGGGAGGGCCGGAGACCCAGTACTTC.

The chain couples TRBV14 to TRBJ1-1; D possibly corresponds to TRBD1 (6 bases). Germline assignment: CDR1 SGHDN and CDR2 FVKESK. This CDR3 is built from 13 residues. Trimming took 8 bases from V and 8 from J, leaving 18 bases between them. The CDR3 loop is CASFGTGMAEAFF. The DNA for the CDR3 is TGTGCCAGCTTCGGTACAGGGATGGCGGAAGCTTTCTTT. Variable domain in full (rest from reference TRBV14 and TRBJ1-1): EAGVTQFPSHSVIEKGQTVTLRCDPISGHDNLYWYRRVMGKEIKFLLHFVKESKQDESGMPNNRFLAERTGGTYSTLKVQPAELEDSGVYFCASFGTGMAEAFFGQGTRLTVV.

This rearrangement joins TRBV11-2 to TRBJ2-5; 8 nucleotides line up with TRBD2. CDR1 is SGHAT and CDR2 is FQNNGV in the germline V gene. This CDR3 region has 17 residues. After removal of 0 bases from V and 5 bases from J, the junction contained 11 bases not matched to a gene. The DNA for the CDR3 is TGTGCCAGCAGCTTAGATCTAGCGGGCATCCTCGGGGAGACCCAGTACTTC. This sequence encodes CASSLDLAGILGETQYF.

The chain couples TRBV20-1 to TRBJ2-5; 11 bases are a match to TRBD1. V trimming: 6 bases; J trimming: 5 bases; junction bases outside the gene matches: 5. The V gene's germline CDR1 is DFQATT and CDR2 SNEGSKA (reference sequence). The length of the CDR3 is 13 residues. In DNA, the CDR3 is TGCAGTGCGCGGACAGGGGGCTTGGAGACCCAGTACTTC. Amino acid sequence: CSARTGGLETQYF.

The CDR3 protein is CSVDQGAAQETQYF. DNA of the CDR3: TGCAGCGTTGACCAAGGGGCGGCCCAAGAGACCCAGTACTTC. The rearrangement uses TRBV29-1 and TRBJ2-5, with D possibly matching TRBD1 (5 bases). Germline V gene data show CDR1 as SQVTM and CDR2 as ANQGSEA. V was trimmed by 3 bases and J by 1 base, leaving 12 bases between them. The CDR3 loop spans 14 amino acids.

This chain uses TRBV12-3 or TRBV12-4 with TRBJ2-1; D not certain. The CDR3 length is 13 residues. The V and J ends lost 1 base and 10 bases respectively, with 11 bases between them. The CDR3 nucleotides are TGTGCCAGCAGTTTAGTATGGGGTGGCGAGCAGTTCTTC. Its translation: CASSLVWGGEQFF.

Here the CDR3 reads CATSKSTGNGNQPQHF. CDR3 coding DNA: TGTGCCACCAGCAAATCGACAGGGAATGGCAATCAGCCCCAGCATTTT. The chain has TRBV15 and TRBJ1-5, with 7 bases identical to TRBD1. Germline values: CDR1 LNHNV, CDR2 YYDKDF (reference sequence). This CDR3 is built from 16 residues. J gave up 2 bases and V 4 bases, and 8 bases lay outside the gene matches. Complete variable domain (other parts from reference TRBV15 and TRBJ1-5): DAMVIQNPRYQVTQFGKPVTLSCSQTLNHNVMYWYQQKSSQAPKLLFHYYDKDFNNEADTPDNFQSRRPNTSFCFLDIRSPGLGDTAMYLCATSKSTGNGNQPQHFGDGTRLSIL.

The rearrangement uses TRBV5-4 and TRBJ2-3; no reliable D call. Germline CDR1 SGHNT, CDR2 YYREEE (reference sequence). This CDR3 contains 12 residues. Trimming removed 1 base at V and 2 bases at J, with 2 bases between. This CDR3 is CASSLPTDTQYF. CDR3 bases: TGTGCCAGCAGCTTGCCCACAGATACGCAGTATTTT.

This chain joins TRBV13 and TRBJ2-3; D unresolved. The CDR3 extends over 12 amino acids. Between the trimmed V and J ends, which lost 5 bases and 4 bases, there was a span of 7 bases. Looked up from germline, CDR1 is PRHDT and CDR2 is FYEKMQ (reference sequence). The CDR3 sequence is CASSQVSDTQYF. The DNA for the CDR3 is TGTGCCAGCAGCCAAGTTTCAGATACGCAGTATTTT.

This clonotype has a single count. The chain couples TRBV29-1 to TRBJ2-1, with 8 bases lining up with TRBD1. J lost 7 bases, V lost 3 bases, and 8 bases had no gene match. The germline CDR1 and CDR2 sequences are SQVTM and ANQGSEA. The length of the CDR3 is 14 residues. The CDR3 region has the DNA TGCAGCGTTGAGACCCAGGGGGCGGAGAATGAGCAGTTCTTC. This sequence encodes CSVETQGAENEQFF.

The chain joins TRBV11-2 to TRBJ2-7; D not resolved. V was shortened by 8 bases and J by 3 bases, with 2 bases between the two germline ends. This CDR3 has 9 residues. The germline V gene has CDR1 SGHAT and CDR2 FQNNGV. As DNA, the CDR3 is TGTGCCAGCGGCTACGAGCAGTACTTC. It encodes CASGYEQYF.

The chain combines TRBV9 with TRBJ2-1; 9 positions match TRBD1. The CDR3 covers 16 residues. The germline V gene encodes CDR1 SGDLS and CDR2 YYNGEE. The trim removed 0 bases at V and 8 bases at J, leaving 9 bases unmatched. CDR3 residues: CASSVGGLGQGYEQFF. Written as DNA, the CDR3 is TGTGCCAGCAGCGTAGGAGGTTTGGGACAGGGCTATGAGCAGTTCTTC.

In its sample, this clonotype was seen once. This rearrangement joins TRBV3-1 to TRBJ2-4; D ambiguous. V was trimmed by 0 bases and J by 5 bases, leaving 5 bases between them. CDR1 is LGHDT, CDR2 YNNKEL, per germline (reference sequence). CDR3 length: 13 amino acids. The CDR3: CASSQEWENIQYF. The CDR3 DNA reads TGTGCCAGCAGCCAAGAATGGGAAAACATTCAGTACTTC.

V is TRBV20-1 and J is TRBJ1-6; D not certain. Germline V lookup: CDR1 DFQATT, CDR2 SNEGSKA (reference sequence). The CDR3 runs to 9 residues. V was pared by 7 bases and J by 10 bases, with 5 bases between. The CDR3 spells CSGLSPLHF. CDR3 nucleotides: TGCAGTGGGTTGTCACCCCTCCACTTT.